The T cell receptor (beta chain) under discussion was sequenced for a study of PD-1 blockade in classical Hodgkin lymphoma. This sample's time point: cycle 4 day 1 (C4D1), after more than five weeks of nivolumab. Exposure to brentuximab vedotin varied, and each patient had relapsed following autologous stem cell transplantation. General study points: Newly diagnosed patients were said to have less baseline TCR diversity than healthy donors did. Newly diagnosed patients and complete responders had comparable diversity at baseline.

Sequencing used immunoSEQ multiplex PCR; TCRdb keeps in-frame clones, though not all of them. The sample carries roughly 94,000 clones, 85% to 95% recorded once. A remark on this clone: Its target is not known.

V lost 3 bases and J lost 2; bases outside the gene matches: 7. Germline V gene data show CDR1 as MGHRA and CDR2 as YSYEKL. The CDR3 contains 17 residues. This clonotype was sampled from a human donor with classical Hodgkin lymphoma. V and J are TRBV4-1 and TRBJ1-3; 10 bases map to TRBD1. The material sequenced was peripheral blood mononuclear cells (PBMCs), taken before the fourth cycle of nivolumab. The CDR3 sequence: CASSQAMTGGAGNTIYF. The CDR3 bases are TGCGCCAGCAGCCAGGCGATGACAGGGGGCGCTGGAAACACCATATATTTT.